These T cell receptor beta chains were read from a single sample in a study of blood T cell repertoires in COVID-19. The method was immunoSEQ multiplex PCR; TCRdb's version includes in-frame clones alone and lacks a portion of them. The sample has 390,000 or so clones, roughly nine tenths seen once. Sequencing was performed on PBMCs or T cells enriched from blood (not recorded which). The receptors originated from a man aged 18 to 30 who had recovered from COVID-19. Both conserved end residues are part of each CDR3. D genes are given only for firm matches.

D	V	J	CDR3
.	TRBV2	TRBJ1-1	CASGSREDTEAFF
.	TRBV7-8	TRBJ2-1	CASLEGDRGRAYNEQFF
.	TRBV25-1	TRBJ1-6	CASSEYQKTLHF
TRBD1	TRBV29-1	TRBJ2-7	CSVVGQANEQYF
TRBD1	TRBV6-1	TRBJ2-7	CASSERRGPSYEQYF
.	TRBV7-9	TRBJ2-5	CASYGLTGEGQETQYF
TRBD2	TRBV11-2	TRBJ2-3	CASSAGLASTDTQYF
.	TRBV5-1	TRBJ2-1	CASSLVRSSYNEQFF
TRBD1	TRBV9	TRBJ2-3	CASSEDRGHADTQYF
TRBD1	TRBV5-6	TRBJ1-4	CASSLGDRSNEKLFF
TRBD2	TRBV6-5	TRBJ2-1	CASTISGGSYNEQFF
.	TRBV5-1	TRBJ2-2	CASSSAMGGRGGELFF
.	TRBV5-1	TRBJ1-4	CASSAGEKLFF
.	TRBV4-2	TRBJ1-4	CARVFEKLFF
.	TRBV5-4	TRBJ1-2	CASSRWSQEYGYTF
.	TRBV6-5	TRBJ1-6	CASSYWSENSPLHF
TRBD1	TRBV19	TRBJ1-6	CASSGRDRTYSPLHF
.	TRBV27	TRBJ2-2	CASSLWGQGPGELFF
TRBD2	TRBV7-3	TRBJ2-1	CASSVSGMGDEQFF
TRBD1	TRBV7-2	TRBJ1-4	CASSPGGSEKLFF
.	TRBV18	TRBJ2-7	CASSADRGSQGGEQYF
TRBD2	TRBV5-1	TRBJ2-2	CASSLAGTRGTGELFF
.	TRBV7-5	TRBJ1-5	CVRSSPGTNDQPQHF
TRBD1	TRBV5-1	TRBJ2-7	CASSFGQGGPYEQYF
.	TRBV12-3/TRBV12-4	TRBJ2-4	CASSFAGSTQYF
.	TRBV5-6	TRBJ1-1	CASSPDRLLANTEAFF
.	TRBV27	TRBJ1-2	CASSERGYYGYTF
.	TRBV5-1	TRBJ2-1	CASTWGGPSYNEQFF
.	TRBV21-1	TRBJ2-1	CASSESYNEQFF
.	TRBV15	TRBJ1-3	CATSPLQGTGNTIYF
TRBD1	TRBV5-4	TRBJ1-2	CASSSTSGTGPNGYTF
TRBD2	TRBV5-1	TRBJ2-5	CASALAGASQSQYF
TRBD1	TRBV7-9	TRBJ1-1	CASMDRGRMKNTEAFF
.	TRBV6-5	TRBJ1-2	CASSLGQSRAYGYTF
.	TRBV28	TRBJ1-6	CASSARSGLSVLLAPLHF